Sequencing of this T cell receptor beta chain was carried out in a study of blood T cells in healthy people across ages (dated by TCRdb to between 2015 and 2017). Regarding the research as a whole: In model experiments, template switching captured about one uniquely barcoded TCR beta cDNA molecule for every two T cells. Age-related changes in TCR beta repertoire diversity were measured in the study by deep sequencing normalized with unique cDNA molecular identifiers. The donors were divided into four age groups: young (average about 15 years), middle-aged (approximately 42), aged (approximately 59) and long-lived (around 87). Two additional independent replicas of 1 million unique cDNA reads from the same blood draw were analyzed for two donors (one aged 18 to 29 and one aged 80 or older). Here is what the overall study found, with its caveats: Observed TCR beta diversity per million T cells fell roughly linearly with age, and a significant reduction was already apparent by age roughly 40. Compared with the aged group, more naive CD4+ T cells, fewer expanded clones and increased TCR diversity were shown by the long-lived group, suggesting age selection. Estimates of total diversity based on one million sequenced T cells were regarded as lower bounds and as underestimates. Because profiling used bulk unsorted PBMCs, naive and antigen-experienced compartments could not be compared conclusively. A strong correlation was found between observed TCR beta diversity and the percentage of naive T cells measured by flow cytometry. Because the CMV infection status of the donors was unknown, age-related changes in expanded clonotypes may potentially have been confounded.

A remark on this clonotype: Its antigen remains undetermined. Per-base quality was not reported, and no clone a single base away is much larger than it.

The library was built by means of 5' RACE. Sequencing instrument: Illumina HiSeq 2500. A second 7 to 11 cycle PCR used a sample-barcoded 5' primer and a J-beta primer mix. A unique molecular identifier was introduced onto each TCR beta cDNA molecule by a template-switch 5' adaptor carrying 12 random nucleotides. Each sample yielded at least 2.5 million CDR3-containing paired-end reads. First-strand cDNA synthesis was performed from all RNA using the Mint cDNA synthesis kit, with priming by a TRBC-specific oligonucleotide. After uracil-DNA glycosylase treatment, a first 18-cycle PCR used universal primers M1SS and BC2_uni_R on all cDNA. The study's own analysis went as follows. For normalization, 1 million high-quality reads were randomly selected from each sample, with every read carrying a distinct molecular identifier. Reads with shared molecular identifiers were discarded instead of being binned into consensus sequences. CDR3 identification, clonotype clustering and error correction used MiTCR with a Q25 quality threshold and the strictest error-elimination algorithm. Lower-bound total TCR beta diversity was estimated with a nonparametric unseen species model using Euler transformation. TCRdb itself trimmed the public reads at Q25 with fastp, ran MiXCR and retained productive beta chains. Each entry merges the rows of one CDR3 protein and shows their most common DNA and genes. The V and J calls and clone size come from TCRdb's table, not from the authors' own analysis. Counted in this sample were about 540,000 distinct CDR3 sequences; under 30% of them appeared once. The top ten hold around 10% of the sample.

Its CDR3 holds 15 amino acids, cysteine through phenylalanine. The DNA shown is the 45-base CDR3, in frame from base 1. The CDR1 and CDR2 encoded by the germline V gene are MDHEN and SYDVKM. Relative to germline, V is 6 bases shorter and J is 0 bases shorter, with 12 bases between their ends. The donors were roughly 39 Caucasian individuals from Russia, aged 6 to 90 years, who were systemically healthy. Each donor gave roughly 9.5 milliliters of peripheral blood, collected into EDTA-treated Vacutainer tubes. Ficoll-Paque density-gradient centrifugation was used to isolate PBMCs, with at least 7 million per sample. Total RNA, at least 5 micrograms per sample, was extracted from PBMCs with Trizol reagent. For every donor, flow cytometry on a PBMC aliquot measured the percentage of naive CD45RAhigh/CD27high T cells. These sequences were also reported in another study, on T cells of mothers and their children. From the second report: Nine systemically healthy Caucasian individuals, comprising three mothers and their six children, were included as donors. cDNA synthesis consumed the entire amount of extracted RNA, loaded at about 1.6 ug RNA in each 15 ul reaction. Sample barcodes and 2-4 random nucleotides were added via the M1S primer in the second PCR. Each mother yielded over 9 million TCR beta CDR3 reads and each child roughly 3.1 million reads. Thymic selection shapes the output of TCR recombination in a similar way in related and unrelated pairs, and inherited differences have a minor effect. Normalized repertoire overlap in related mother-child pairs was always slightly higher than in unrelated mother-child pairs, but the difference was never significant. No persistent microchimeric T cell clones were found, with a detection sensitivity of 85 to 100 clones per million clonotypes. The study used deep NGS to compare TCR beta repertoires of mothers and children, seeking features distinguishing related mother-child pairs from unrelated individuals. The mean age was about 38 +/- 4 years for the mothers and around 10 +/- 4 years for the children. After adapters were ligated using NEBNext reagents, the libraries underwent 100+100 nt paired-end sequencing on an Illumina HiSeq 2000. To avoid cross-contamination, the mother libraries and the child libraries were prepared a month apart and sequenced in separate runs. Each donor had between roughly 450,000 and 2,300,000 distinct TCR beta clonotypes identified. Naive TCR beta clonotypes were estimated from low-frequency clonotypes matched to each donor's FACS-determined naive share, without sorting.

The chain couples TRBV28 to TRBJ2-4; the D segment could be TRBD1, given 6 matching bases. This sequence originates from a boy between 10 and 17 years old in good health. The sequenced sample was blood. The DNA sequence follows: TGTGCCAGCAGACGCGACAGGTCAGCCAAAAACATTCAGTACTTC. The translation is CASRRDRSAKNIQYF.